This T cell receptor (beta chain) stems from a study of Ad26.COV2.S vaccination and SARS-CoV-2 variants (dated by TCRdb to the early 2020s). A note on the overall study: Vaccine-arm donors were drawn from COV1001, a multicentre, randomized, double-blind, placebo-controlled phase I-IIa trial of Ad26.COV2.S in healthy adults. Ad26.COV2.S was administered intramuscularly at a dose of 5x10^10 or 1x10^11 viral particles, either as one shot or as two shots given 56 days apart. TCRbeta repertoire sequencing was used to assess the specificity and breadth of SARS-CoV-2-reactive T cell receptors after Ad26.COV2.S vaccination. The TCR-sequenced set comprised approximately 30 samples: around 20 Ad26.COV2.S vaccine recipients, 5 placebo recipients and 8 SARS-CoV-2 convalescent individuals. Trial participants were randomized into five groups of five: low-dose or high-dose Ad26.COV2.S given once or twice, or placebo on both occasions. Investigators did not know the trial group allocation while performing experiments and assessing outcomes. Here is what the overall study found, with its caveats: The authors noted that total T cell responses may have been underestimated by the TCR breadth and depth analyses. Compared with placebo recipients, Ad26.COV2.S recipients showed higher spike-specific TCR breadth (P = 0.0014). Non-spike TCR breadth was comparable between vaccine and placebo recipients, consistent with the vaccine containing only spike. The study was not powered for comparison of responses between vaccine doses or regimens. Substantial breadth of spike-specific CD8+ and CD4+ T cell responses was reported after vaccination.

The treatment or condition label corresponds to: 19 received Ad26.COV2.S at low or high dose, single or two shots; about 5 received placebo; per-sample allocation not given. Repertoires of vaccine and placebo recipients were sequenced from samples collected on day 63 after the first injection. Between 29 July and 7 August 2020, Cohort 1b enrolled 25 adults aged 18-55 years at one site in Boston, USA. Ad26.COV2.S consisted of a replication-incompetent adenovirus type 26 vector by which a prefusion-stabilized SARS-CoV-2 spike protein from the original Wuhan strain was expressed. The immunoSEQ Assay was used to sequence TCRbeta CDR3 regions. After extraction, genomic DNA underwent amplification by bias-controlled multiplex PCR, followed by high-throughput sequencing. As for the authors' bioinformatics: To quantify the absolute abundance of every unique TCRbeta CDR3 region, sequences were collapsed and filtered. T cell fraction was estimated by normalization of TCRbeta template counts to usable DNA, with usable DNA being measured through amplification of reference genes present in all nucleated cells. Repertoire TCRs were annotated as SARS-CoV-2-specific by exact matching of V gene, CDR3 amino acid sequence and J gene to a known reactive TCR set. MIRA supplied the reference SARS-CoV-2 TCR set, which was filtered for enrichment in COVID-19-positive ImmuneCODE repertoires so that public or cross-reactive TCRs were removed. Using the MIRA antigens, annotated TCRs were further analysed by specific ORF or by position within an ORF. Breadth was defined as annotated unique rearrangements over total unique productive rearrangements; depth was the summed frequency of those rearrangements. Two-sided Wilcoxon rank-sum tests were used to compare TCR breadth between groups. As stored in TCRdb, this immuneACCESS dataset retains in-frame rearrangements with V and J assigned. A fraction of the clones does not appear; measured against another copy, unresolved V genes explain less than half of the discrepancy, and the remainder lacks a known reason. Clonal size and the V and J genes are those of that table, whereas D and trimming came from the DNA. This sample is represented by approximately 450,000 clones; approximately 92% of them were singletons. More than 9% of the sample belongs to the ten largest clones.

This clone was picked up one time. It lacks a known antigen. No much larger clonotype is one base removed from it; base qualities were not supplied. The same CDR3 also results from other DNA sequences found in this sample. Reading from cysteine to phenylalanine, the CDR3 counts 12 amino acids. The sequence is cut down to CDR3 DNA, 36 bases in frame from base 1. V is reduced by 3 bases and J by 5 bases, leaving a spacing of 7 bases between them. The germline V gene (reference sequence) specifies SEHNR as CDR1 and FQNEAQ as CDR2. The sequencing here drew on peripheral blood, taken in a trial of Ad26.COV2.S vaccine versus placebo. This clonotype was sampled from a person between 18 and 65 years old who received the Ad26.COV2.S COVID-19 vaccine or a placebo. The chain is encoded by TRBV7-9 joined to TRBJ1-1; 5 matching bases give a weak D call of TRBD1. The DNA sequence follows: TGTGCCAGCAGCTTGGGGGAAACTGAAGCTTTCTTT. This yields the protein CASSLGETEAFF.